This T cell receptor beta chain was observed in a study of response to subunit inactivated influenza vaccine. TCRdb re-derived calls from the RT-PCR reads in MiXCR, one entry per CDR3 protein. This repertoire shows under 950,000 distinct CDR3 sequences, less than 25% found once; its top ten account for 9.5% to 13%. Unmatched junction bases numbered 9, after V lost 5 bases and J lost 8 bases. This CDR3 has 14 amino acids. Overall study results and limits: Authors suggested each seasonal influenza vaccination recruits few new T cells.

Turning to this clonotype: Its antigen remains unidentified.

Here the sequenced sample was PBMCs from blood, taken 4 to 6 days after vaccination. The genes are TRBV12-3 or TRBV12-4 and TRBJ1-2, with TRBD1 identical over 9 bases. The receptor's source is a man aged 45 to 65 who received an inactivated influenza vaccine. This CDR3 reads CASSPGQGIRGYTF. The CDR3 DNA follows: TGTGCCAGCAGTCCCGGACAGGGGATAAGAGGCTACACCTTC.